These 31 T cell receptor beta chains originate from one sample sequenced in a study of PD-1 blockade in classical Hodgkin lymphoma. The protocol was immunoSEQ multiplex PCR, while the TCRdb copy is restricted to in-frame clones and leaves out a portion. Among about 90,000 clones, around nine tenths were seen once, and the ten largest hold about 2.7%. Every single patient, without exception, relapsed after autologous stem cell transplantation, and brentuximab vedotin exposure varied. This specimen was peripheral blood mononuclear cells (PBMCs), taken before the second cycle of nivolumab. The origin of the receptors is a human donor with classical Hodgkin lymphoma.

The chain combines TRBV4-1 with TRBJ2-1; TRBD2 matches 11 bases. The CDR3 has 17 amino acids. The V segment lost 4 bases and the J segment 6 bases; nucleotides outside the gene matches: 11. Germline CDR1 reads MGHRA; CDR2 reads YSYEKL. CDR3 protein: CASSPWSVAGGPNEQFF. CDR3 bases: TGCGCCAGCAGCCCTTGGTCCGTAGCGGGAGGGCCCAATGAGCAGTTCTTC.

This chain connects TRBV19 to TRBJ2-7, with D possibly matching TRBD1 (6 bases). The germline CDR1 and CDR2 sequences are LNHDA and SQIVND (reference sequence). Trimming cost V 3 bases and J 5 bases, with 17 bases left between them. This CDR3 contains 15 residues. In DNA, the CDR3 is TGTGCCAGTAGTATTCCCGGACGGACAGAAAACGAGCAGTACTTC. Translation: CASSIPGRTENEQYF. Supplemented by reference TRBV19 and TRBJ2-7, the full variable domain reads DGGITQSPKYLFRKEGQNVTLSCEQNLNHDAMYWYRQDPGQGLRLIYYSQIVNDFQKGDIAEGYSVSREKKESFPLTVTSAQKNPTAFYLCASSIPGRTENEQYFGPGTRLTVT.

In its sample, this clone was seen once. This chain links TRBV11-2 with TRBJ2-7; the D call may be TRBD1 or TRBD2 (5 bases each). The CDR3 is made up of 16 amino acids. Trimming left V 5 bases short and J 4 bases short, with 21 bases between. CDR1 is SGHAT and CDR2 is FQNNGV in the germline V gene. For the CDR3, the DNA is TGTGCCAGCAGCGCCCGGGCCGCAGGGCGGGTATACGAGCAGTACTTC. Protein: CASSARAAGRVYEQYF.

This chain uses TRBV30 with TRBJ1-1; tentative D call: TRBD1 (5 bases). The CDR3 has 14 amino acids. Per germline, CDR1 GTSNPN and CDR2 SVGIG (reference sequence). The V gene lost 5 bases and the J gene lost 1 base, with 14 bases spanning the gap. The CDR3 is CAWGWRGWNTEAFF. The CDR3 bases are TGTGCCTGGGGGTGGCGGGGGTGGAACACTGAAGCTTTCTTT.

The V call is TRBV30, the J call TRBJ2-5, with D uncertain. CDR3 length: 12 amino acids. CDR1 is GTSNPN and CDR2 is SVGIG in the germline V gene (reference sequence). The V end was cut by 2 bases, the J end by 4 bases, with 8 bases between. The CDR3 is CAWSFSAETQYF. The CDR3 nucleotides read TGTGCCTGGAGTTTCTCCGCAGAGACCCAGTACTTC.

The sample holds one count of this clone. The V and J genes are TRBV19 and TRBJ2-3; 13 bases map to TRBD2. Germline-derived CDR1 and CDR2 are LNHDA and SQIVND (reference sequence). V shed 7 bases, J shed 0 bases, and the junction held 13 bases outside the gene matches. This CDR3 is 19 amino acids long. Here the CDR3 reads CASTRLLAGGPTSTDTQYF. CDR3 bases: TGTGCCAGTACCCGTCTACTAGCGGGAGGGCCCACTAGCACAGATACGCAGTATTTT.

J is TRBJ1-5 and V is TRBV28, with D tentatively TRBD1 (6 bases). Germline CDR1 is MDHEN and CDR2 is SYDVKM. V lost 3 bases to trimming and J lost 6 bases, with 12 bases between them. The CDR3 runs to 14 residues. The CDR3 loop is CASSFGGQIQPQHF. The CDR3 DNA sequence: TGTGCCAGCAGTTTCGGGGGGCAAATTCAGCCCCAGCATTTT.

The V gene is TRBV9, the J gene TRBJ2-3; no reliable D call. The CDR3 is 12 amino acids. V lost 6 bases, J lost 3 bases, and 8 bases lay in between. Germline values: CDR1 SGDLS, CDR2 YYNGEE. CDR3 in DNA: TGTGCCAGCATGGGAAGGACAGATACGCAGTATTTT. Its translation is CASMGRTDTQYF.

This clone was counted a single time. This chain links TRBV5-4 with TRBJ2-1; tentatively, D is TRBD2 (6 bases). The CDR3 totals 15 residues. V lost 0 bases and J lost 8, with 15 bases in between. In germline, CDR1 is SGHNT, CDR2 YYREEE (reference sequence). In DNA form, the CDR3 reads TGTGCCAGCAGCTTGGCGGGCCTAGCGATCTATGAGCAGTTCTTC. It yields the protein CASSLAGLAIYEQFF.

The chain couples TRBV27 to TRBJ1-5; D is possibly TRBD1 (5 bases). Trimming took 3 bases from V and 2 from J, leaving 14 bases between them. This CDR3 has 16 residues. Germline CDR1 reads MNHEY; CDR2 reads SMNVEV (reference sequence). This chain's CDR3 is CASSLLSQGGNQPQHF. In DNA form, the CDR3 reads TGTGCCAGCAGTTTGCTCTCCCAGGGAGGCAATCAGCCCCAGCATTTT.

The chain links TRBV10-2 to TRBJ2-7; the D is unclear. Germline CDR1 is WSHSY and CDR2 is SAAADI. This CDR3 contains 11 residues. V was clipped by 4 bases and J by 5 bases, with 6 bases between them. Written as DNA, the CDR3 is TGCGCCAGCAGTGCAGTTGACGAGCAGTACTTC. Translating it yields CASSAVDEQYF.

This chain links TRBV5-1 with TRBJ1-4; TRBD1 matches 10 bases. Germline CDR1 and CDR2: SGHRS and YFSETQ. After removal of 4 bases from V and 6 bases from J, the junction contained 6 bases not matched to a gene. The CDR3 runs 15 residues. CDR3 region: CASSPGQGGDEKLFF. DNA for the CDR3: TGCGCCAGCAGCCCCGGACAGGGGGGAGATGAAAAACTGTTTTTT. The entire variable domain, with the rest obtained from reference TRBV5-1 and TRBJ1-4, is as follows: KAGVTQTPRYLIKTRGQQVTLSCSPISGHRSVSWYQQTPGQGLQFLFEYFSETQRNKGNFPGRFSGRQFSNSRSEMNVSTLELGDSALYLCASSPGQGGDEKLFFGSGTQLSVL.

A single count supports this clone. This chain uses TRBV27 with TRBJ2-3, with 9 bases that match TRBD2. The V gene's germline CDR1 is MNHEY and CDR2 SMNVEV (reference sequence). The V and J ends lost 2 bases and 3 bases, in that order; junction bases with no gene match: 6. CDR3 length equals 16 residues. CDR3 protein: CASSLAGGVLTDTQYF. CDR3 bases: TGTGCCAGCAGTTTAGCGGGAGGGGTTTTAACAGATACGCAGTATTTT.

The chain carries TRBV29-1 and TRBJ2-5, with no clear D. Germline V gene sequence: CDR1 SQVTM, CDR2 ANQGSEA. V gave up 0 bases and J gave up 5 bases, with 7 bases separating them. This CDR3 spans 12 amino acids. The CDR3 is CSVEDLFETQYF. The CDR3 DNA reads TGCAGCGTTGAAGACCTTTTTGAGACCCAGTACTTC.

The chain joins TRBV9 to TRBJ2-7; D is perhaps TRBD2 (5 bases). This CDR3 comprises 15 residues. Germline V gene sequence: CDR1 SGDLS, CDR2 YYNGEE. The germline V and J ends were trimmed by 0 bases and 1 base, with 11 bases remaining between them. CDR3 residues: CASSVGLGSSYEQYF. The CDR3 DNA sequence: TGTGCCAGCAGCGTAGGTTTGGGGAGTTCCTACGAGCAGTACTTC.

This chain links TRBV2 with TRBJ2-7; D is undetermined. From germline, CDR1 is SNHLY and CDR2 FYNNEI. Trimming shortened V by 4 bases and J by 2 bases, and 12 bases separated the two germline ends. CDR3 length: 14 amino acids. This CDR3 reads CASSVRTSTYEQYF. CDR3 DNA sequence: TGTGCCAGCAGTGTACGGACCTCAACCTACGAGCAGTACTTC. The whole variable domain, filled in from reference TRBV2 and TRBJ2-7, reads EPEVTQTPSHQVTQMGQEVILRCVPISNHLYFYWYRQILGQKVEFLVSFYNNEISEKSEIFDDQFSVERPDGSNFTLKIRSTKLEDSAMYFCASSVRTSTYEQYFGPGTRLTVT.

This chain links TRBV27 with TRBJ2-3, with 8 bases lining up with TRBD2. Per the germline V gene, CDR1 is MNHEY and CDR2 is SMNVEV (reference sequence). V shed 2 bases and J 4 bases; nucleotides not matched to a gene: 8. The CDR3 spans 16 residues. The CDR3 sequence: CASSLRSPGGSDTQYF. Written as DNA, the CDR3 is TGTGCCAGCAGTTTAAGATCCCCGGGAGGGTCAGATACGCAGTATTTT.

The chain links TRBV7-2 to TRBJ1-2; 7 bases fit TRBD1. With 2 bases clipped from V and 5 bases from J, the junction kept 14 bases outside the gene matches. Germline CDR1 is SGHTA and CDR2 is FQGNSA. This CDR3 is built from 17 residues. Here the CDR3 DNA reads TGTGCCAGCAGCTTAATCGGGTTGACAGGGCTGAGGTATGGCTACACCTTC. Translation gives CASSLIGLTGLRYGYTF.

This CDR3 reads CAISDTGQSIAKNIQYF. The CDR3 DNA follows: TGTGCCATCAGTGATACCGGACAGTCGATAGCCAAAAACATTCAGTACTTC. The rearrangement links TRBV10-3 to TRBJ2-4, with TRBD1 as a possible D gene (6 bases). The V gene's germline CDR1 is ENHRY and CDR2 SYGVKD. Trimming stripped 3 bases from V and 0 bases from J, with 15 bases between. The CDR3 sequence is 17 residues long.

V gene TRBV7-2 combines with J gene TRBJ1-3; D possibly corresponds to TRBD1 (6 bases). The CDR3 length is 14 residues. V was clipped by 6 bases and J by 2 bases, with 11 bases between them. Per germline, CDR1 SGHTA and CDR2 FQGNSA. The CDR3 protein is CASSPTGTGNTIYF. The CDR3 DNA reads TGTGCCAGCAGTCCTACAGGGACTGGAAACACCATATATTTT.

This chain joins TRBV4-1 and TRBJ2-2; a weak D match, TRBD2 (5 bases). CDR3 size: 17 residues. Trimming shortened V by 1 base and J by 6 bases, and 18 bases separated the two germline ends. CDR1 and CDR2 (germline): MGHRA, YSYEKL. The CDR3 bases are TGCGCCAGCAGCCAAGTGAGGGCTAGCCCTTTGTCCGGGGAGCTGTTTTTT. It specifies CASSQVRASPLSGELFF.

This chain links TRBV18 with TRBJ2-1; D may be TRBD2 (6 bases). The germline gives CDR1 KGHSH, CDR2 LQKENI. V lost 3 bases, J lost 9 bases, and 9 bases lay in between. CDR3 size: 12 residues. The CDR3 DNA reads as TGTGCCAGCTCACCGGGGGGAACTGAGCAGTTCTTC. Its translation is CASSPGGTEQFF.

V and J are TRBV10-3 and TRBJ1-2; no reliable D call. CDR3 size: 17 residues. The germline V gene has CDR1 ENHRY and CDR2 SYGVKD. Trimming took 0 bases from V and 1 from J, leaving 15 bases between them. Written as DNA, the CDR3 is TGTGCCATCAGTGAGTCTGCCAGAACAAGCTATAACTATGGCTACACCTTC. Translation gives CAISESARTSYNYGYTF.

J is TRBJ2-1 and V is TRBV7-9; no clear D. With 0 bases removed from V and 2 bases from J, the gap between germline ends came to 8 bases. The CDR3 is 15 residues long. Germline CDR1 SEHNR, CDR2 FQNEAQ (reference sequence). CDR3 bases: TGTGCCAGCAGCTTAGCGGTGAGGACCTACAATGAGCAGTTCTTC. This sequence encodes CASSLAVRTYNEQFF.

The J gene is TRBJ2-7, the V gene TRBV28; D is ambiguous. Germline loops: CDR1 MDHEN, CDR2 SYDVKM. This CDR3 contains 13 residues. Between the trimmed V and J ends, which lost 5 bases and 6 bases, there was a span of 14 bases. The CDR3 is CASSPLRIGEQYF. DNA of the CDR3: TGTGCCAGCAGTCCCCTCCGGATCGGCGAGCAGTACTTC.

The CDR3 DNA reads TGTGCCAGCAGCGCCACACTAGCGGGAGGGGGGAATGAGCAGTTCTTC. Residues: CASSATLAGGGNEQFF. The genes are TRBV14 and TRBJ2-1; 13 bases are a match to TRBD2. CDR1 and CDR2 from the germline V gene are SGHDN and FVKESK. Trimming removed 5 bases from V and 7 bases from J; junction bases left unmatched: 8. The CDR3 runs 16 residues.

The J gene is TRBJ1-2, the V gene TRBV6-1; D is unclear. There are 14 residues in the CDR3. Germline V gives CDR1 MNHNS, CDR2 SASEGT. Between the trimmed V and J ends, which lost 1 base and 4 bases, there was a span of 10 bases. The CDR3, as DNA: TGTGCCAGCAGTGAAGGTTGGGTCCCCTATGGCTACACCTTC. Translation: CASSEGWVPYGYTF.

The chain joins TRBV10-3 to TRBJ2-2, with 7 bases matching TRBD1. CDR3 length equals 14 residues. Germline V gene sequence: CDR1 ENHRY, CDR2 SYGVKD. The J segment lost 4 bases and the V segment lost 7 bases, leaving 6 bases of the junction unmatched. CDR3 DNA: TGTGCCATCACAGGGGGAGAGGGCACCGGGGAGCTGTTTTTT. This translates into CAITGGEGTGELFF.

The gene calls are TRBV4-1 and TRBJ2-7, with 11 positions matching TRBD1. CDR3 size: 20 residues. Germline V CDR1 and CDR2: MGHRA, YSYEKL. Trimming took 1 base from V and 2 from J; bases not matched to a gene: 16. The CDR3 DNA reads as TGCGCCAGCAGCCAAGGACCGGGACAGGGGGACCTGACAGGAGCCTACGAGCAGTACTTC. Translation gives CASSQGPGQGDLTGAYEQYF.

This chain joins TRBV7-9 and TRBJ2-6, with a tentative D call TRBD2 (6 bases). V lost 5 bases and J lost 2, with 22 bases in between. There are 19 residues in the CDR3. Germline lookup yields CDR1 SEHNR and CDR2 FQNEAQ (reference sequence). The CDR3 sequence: CASSPLGWGESTGANVLTF. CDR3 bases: TGTGCCAGCAGCCCTCTAGGCTGGGGGGAGAGTACTGGGGCCAACGTCCTGACTTTC.

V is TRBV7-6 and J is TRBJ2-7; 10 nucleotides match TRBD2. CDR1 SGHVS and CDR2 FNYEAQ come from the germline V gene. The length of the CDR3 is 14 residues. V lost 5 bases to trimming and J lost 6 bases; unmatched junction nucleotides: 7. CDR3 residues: CASSPLAGQREQYF. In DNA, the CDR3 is TGTGCCAGCAGCCCACTAGCGGGGCAGCGCGAGCAGTACTTC.